This is a list of T cell receptor beta chains from one sample in a study of early T cells in non-severe SARS-CoV-2 infection. TCRdb independently ran MiXCR on the 5' RACE reads; one entry per CDR3 protein. Here the sample spans about 64,000 distinct CDR3 sequences, about an eighth being singletons. Sequenced input: whole blood. The source is an adult who was a healthcare worker with PCR-confirmed SARS-CoV-2 infection or an uninfected control (not recorded which). CDR3s include the opening cysteine and the closing phenylalanine or tryptophan. The order of the fields is J gene, D gene, CDR3 length, V gene, clone size, CDR3 protein, CDR3 DNA. The D gene is left open where the match is weak. The size field is filled for only some rows; it gives once, few, many or a size class.

>TRBJ2-5|NA|15|TRBV4-2|many
CASSPDGDQGETQYF
TGTGCCAGCAGCCCGGACGGGGACCAGGGAGAGACCCAGTACTTC
>TRBJ2-1|TRBD2|15|TRBV5-1|NA
CASSLRASGPNEQFF
TGCGCCAGCAGCTTGAGGGCTAGCGGCCCGAATGAGCAGTTCTTC
>TRBJ1-2|NA|15|TRBV11-2|many
CASSLGEGTLWGYTF
TGTGCCAGCAGCTTAGGAGAGGGTACTCTTTGGGGCTACACCTTC
>TRBJ1-2|NA|11|TRBV29-1|NA
CSSREGHGYTF
TGCAGCTCAAGAGAAGGGCATGGCTACACCTTC
>TRBJ2-5|NA|14|TRBV5-5|few
CASSFRPGEETQYF
TGTGCCAGCAGCTTTAGGCCCGGCGAAGAGACCCAGTACTTC
>TRBJ2-1|NA|12|TRBV5-1|NA
CASSFSLNEQFF
TGCGCCAGCAGCTTTTCTCTGAATGAGCAGTTCTTC
>TRBJ2-3|TRBD2|16|TRBV2|many
CASRAVWGPAGDTQYF
TGTGCCAGCAGGGCCGTATGGGGTCCAGCGGGGGATACGCAGTATTTT
>TRBJ1-2|NA|15|TRBV28|few
CASTTPSGGLYGYTF
TGTGCCAGCACCACTCCATCCGGGGGCCTCTATGGCTACACCTTC
>TRBJ2-5|NA|14|TRBV7-3|NA
CASSLIGVGETQYF
TGTGCCAGCAGCTTAATCGGAGTAGGCGAGACCCAGTACTTC
>TRBJ1-6|NA|13|TRBV6-5|NA
CASSPRVDSPLHF
TGTGCCAGCAGTCCCAGGGTGGACTCACCCCTCCACTTT
>TRBJ2-5|NA|11|TRBV7-2|NA
CASSVLETQYF
TGTGCCAGCAGCGTCCTCGAGACCCAGTACTTC
>TRBJ2-3|TRBD1|14|TRBV4-3|many
CASSSGQFADTQYF
TGCGCCAGCAGCTCGGGACAGTTCGCAGATACGCAGTATTTT
>TRBJ2-1|TRBD1|14|TRBV20-1|few
CSARDDRTGVEQFF
TGCAGTGCTAGAGATGATCGGACAGGGGTTGAGCAGTTCTTC
>TRBJ1-2|NA|14|TRBV6-2/TRBV6-3|many
CASSTQESNYGYTF
TGTGCCAGCAGTACCCAAGAGTCTAACTATGGCTACACCTTC
>TRBJ1-1|NA|14|TRBV4-1|NA
CASSQVVVEAEAFF
TGCGCCAGCAGCCAAGTAGTTGTGGAAGCTGAAGCTTTCTTT
>TRBJ2-7|NA|12|TRBV12-3/TRBV12-4|NA
CASSDTVYEQYF
TGTGCCAGCAGTGACACAGTCTACGAGCAGTACTTC
>TRBJ1-1|TRBD1|16|TRBV27|few
CASSSHPGTGNTEAFF
TGTGCCAGCAGTTCCCATCCCGGGACAGGAAACACTGAAGCTTTCTTT
>TRBJ2-7|NA|13|TRBV19|many
CASSREQFYEQYF
TGTGCCAGTAGTAGAGAACAGTTCTACGAGCAGTACTTC
>TRBJ1-1|NA|12|TRBV20-1|NA
CSARLGHTEAFF
TGCAGTGCTAGGTTGGGACACACTGAAGCTTTCTTT
>TRBJ2-1|TRBD1|15|TRBV28|NA
CASSHRGDAYNEQFF
TGTGCCAGCAGTCACAGGGGAGACGCCTACAATGAGCAGTTCTTC
>TRBJ1-6|NA|14|TRBV9|NA
CASSVVDDNSPLHF
TGTGCCAGCAGCGTAGTGGATGATAATTCACCCCTCCACTTT
>TRBJ1-1|NA|13|TRBV4-2|few
CASQAGVSTEAFF
TGTGCCAGCCAAGCAGGGGTGAGCACTGAAGCTTTCTTT
>TRBJ2-3|NA|14|TRBV7-6|few
CASSQGPSTDTQYF
TGTGCCAGCAGCCAGGGACCTAGCACAGATACGCAGTATTTT
>TRBJ1-1|NA|14|TRBV3-1|few
CASSQEGGRSEAFF
TGTGCCAGCAGCCAAGAAGGGGGACGGAGTGAAGCTTTCTTT
>TRBJ2-1|TRBD2|20|TRBV5-1|NA
CASSQGLAGGHASSYNEQFF
TGCGCCAGCAGCCAAGGACTAGCGGGGGGGCACGCGAGCTCCTACAATGAGCAGTTCTTC
>TRBJ2-7|TRBD2|11|TRBV9|many
CASGGGLEQYF
TGTGCCTCGGGGGGTGGCCTCGAGCAGTACTTC
>TRBJ2-3|TRBD2|14|TRBV20-1|many
CSAGTSGGFSTQYF
TGCAGTGCGGGAACTAGCGGGGGTTTTAGTACGCAGTATTTT
>TRBJ2-1|TRBD1|20|TRBV5-1|NA
CASSLGSHRGSLSSYNEQFF
TGCGCCAGCAGCTTGGGTTCGCACAGGGGTTCCCTGAGCTCCTACAATGAGCAGTTCTTC
>TRBJ2-1|TRBD2|16|TRBV3-1|few
CASSQDRLAGYNEQFF
TGTGCCAGCAGCCAAGATAGGCTAGCGGGATACAATGAGCAGTTCTTC
>TRBJ2-7|NA|16|TRBV21-1|few
CASRRRPDRAPYEQYF
TGTGCCAGCAGACGGAGACCGGACAGGGCCCCATACGAGCAGTACTTC
>TRBJ2-6|NA|13|TRBV2|NA
CASSGSGANVLTF
TGTGCCAGCAGTGGCTCTGGGGCCAACGTCCTGACTTTC
>TRBJ1-2|NA|16|TRBV4-1|NA
CASSQGPSGGVYGYTF
TGCGCCAGCAGCCAAGGCCCCTCTGGGGGGGTCTATGGCTACACCTTC
>TRBJ1-2|TRBD1|14|TRBV5-5|NA
CASSFRTGGLGYTF
TGTGCCAGCAGCTTCAGGACAGGGGGCCTTGGCTACACCTTC
>TRBJ2-3|NA|15|TRBV7-6|few
CASSFPVGFTDTQYF
TGTGCCAGCAGCTTTCCGGTGGGCTTCACGGATACGCAGTATTTT
>TRBJ2-6|NA|14|TRBV29-1|few
CSVETYTGANVLTF
TGCAGCGTTGAAACCTACACTGGGGCCAACGTCCTGACTTTC
>TRBJ2-4|NA|13|TRBV6-5|NA
CATKGVDKNIQYF
TGTGCCACTAAAGGGGTCGACAAAAACATTCAGTACTTC
>TRBJ1-3|NA|14|TRBV10-3|few
CAASAGLSGNTIYF
TGTGCCGCCTCGGCCGGCCTCTCTGGAAACACCATATATTTT
>TRBJ2-1|TRBD1|14|TRBV12-3/TRBV12-4|few
CASSSPGQGNEQFF
TGTGCCAGCAGTTCCCCAGGACAGGGCAATGAGCAGTTCTTC
>TRBJ2-7|NA|13|TRBV12-3/TRBV12-4|NA
CASSLSSSYEQYF
TGTGCCAGCAGTTTGTCGAGCTCCTACGAGCAGTACTTC
>TRBJ1-4|NA|15|TRBV3-1|NA
CASSRGEWANEKLFF
TGTGCCAGCAGCCGCGGAGAGTGGGCTAATGAAAAACTGTTTTTT
>TRBJ2-3|TRBD2|15|TRBV29-1|many
CSVPSGVTSTDTQYF
TGCAGCGTCCCAAGCGGGGTTACTAGCACAGATACGCAGTATTTT
>TRBJ2-5|NA|15|TRBV2|NA
CASSELGASQETQYF
TGTGCCAGCAGTGAACTGGGGGCGAGTCAAGAGACCCAGTACTTC
>TRBJ2-1|NA|14|TRBV10-3|once
CAISEVEPGNEQFF
TGTGCCATCAGTGAGGTGGAACCCGGGAATGAGCAGTTCTTC
>TRBJ2-7|NA|15|TRBV6-5|medium-sized
CASSYGPSIGREQYF
TGTGCCAGCAGTTACGGGCCTAGCATCGGTCGGGAGCAGTACTTC
>TRBJ2-5|TRBD2|19|TRBV7-6|NA
CASSLGGPIAGAYQETQYF
TGTGCCAGCAGCTTAGGGGGGCCAATAGCGGGGGCCTACCAAGAGACCCAGTACTTC
>TRBJ2-1|NA|14|TRBV5-4|NA
CASSPRQDFNEQFF
TGTGCCAGCAGCCCCAGACAGGACTTTAATGAGCAGTTCTTC
>TRBJ2-3|NA|14|TRBV29-1|NA
CSVYQRSLTDTQYF
TGCAGCGTGTATCAGAGATCCCTCACAGATACGCAGTATTTT
>TRBJ1-2|TRBD1|15|TRBV6-6|NA
CASSYRGQGAYGYTF
TGTGCCAGCAGTTACCGGGGACAGGGGGCTTATGGCTACACCTTC
>TRBJ2-2|NA|11|TRBV15|NA
CATSRAGELFF
TGTGCCACCAGCAGAGCCGGGGAGCTGTTTTTT
>TRBJ2-7|NA|14|TRBV3-1|many
CASSPGRASYEQYF
TGTGCCAGCAGCCCGGGACGGGCCTCCTACGAGCAGTACTTC
>TRBJ2-7|NA|15|TRBV29-1|few
CSVEEAGVFSYEQYF
TGCAGCGTTGAAGAGGCAGGGGTTTTCTCCTACGAGCAGTACTTC
>TRBJ1-6|NA|14|TRBV18|few
CASSRESQGSPLHF
TGTGCCAGCTCCCGGGAATCACAGGGCTCACCCCTCCACTTT
>TRBJ1-5|TRBD1|15|TRBV6-2/TRBV6-3|NA
CASSYSETGYQPQHF
TGTGCCAGCAGTTACTCCGAGACAGGGTACCAGCCCCAGCATTTT
>TRBJ2-7|TRBD1|15|TRBV28|NA
CASSLYGTGGHEQYF
TGTGCCAGCAGTTTATACGGGACAGGGGGCCACGAGCAGTACTTC